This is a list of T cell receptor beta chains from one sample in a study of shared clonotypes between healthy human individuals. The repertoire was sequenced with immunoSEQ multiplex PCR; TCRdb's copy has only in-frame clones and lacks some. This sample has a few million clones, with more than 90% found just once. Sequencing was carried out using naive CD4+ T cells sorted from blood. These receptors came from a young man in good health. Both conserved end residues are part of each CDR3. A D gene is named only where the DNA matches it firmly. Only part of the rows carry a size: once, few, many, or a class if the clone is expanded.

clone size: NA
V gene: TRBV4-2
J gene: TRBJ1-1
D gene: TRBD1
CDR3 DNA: TGTGCCAGCAGCCCCGCCGACAGGGTCAACACTGAAGCTTTCTTT
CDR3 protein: CASSPADRVNTEAFF

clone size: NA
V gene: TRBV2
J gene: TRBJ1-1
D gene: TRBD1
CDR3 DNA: TGTGCCAGCAGCCAGGGGGCGTTGACTGAAGCTTTCTTT
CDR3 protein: CASSQGALTEAFF

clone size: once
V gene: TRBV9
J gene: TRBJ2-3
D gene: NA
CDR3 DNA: TGTGCCAGCAGCGTAGGGGGTTCTGGCGGGGCAGATACGCAGTATTTT
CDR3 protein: CASSVGGSGGADTQYF

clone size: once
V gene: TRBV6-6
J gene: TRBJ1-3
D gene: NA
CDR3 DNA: TGTGCCAGCAGCATCCCGGACGCTGGAAACACCATATATTTT
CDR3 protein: CASSIPDAGNTIYF

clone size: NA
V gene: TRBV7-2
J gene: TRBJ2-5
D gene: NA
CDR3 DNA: TGTGCCAGCAGCTTAGAGATCAGGTCGGAGACCCAGTACTTC
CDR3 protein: CASSLEIRSETQYF

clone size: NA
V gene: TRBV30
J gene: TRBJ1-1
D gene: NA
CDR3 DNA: TGTGCCTGGAGTGGGGGTACGTTGTTGAACACTGAAGCTTTCTTT
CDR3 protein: CAWSGGTLLNTEAFF

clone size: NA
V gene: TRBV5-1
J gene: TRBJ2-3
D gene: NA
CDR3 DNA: TGCGCCAGCAGCCAAGGGAGCACAGATACGCAGTATTTT
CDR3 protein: CASSQGSTDTQYF

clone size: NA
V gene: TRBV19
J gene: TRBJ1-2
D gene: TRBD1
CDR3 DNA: TGTGCCAGTAGTCTCCCGACAGGGGCAGGCGGCTACACCTTC
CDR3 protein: CASSLPTGAGGYTF

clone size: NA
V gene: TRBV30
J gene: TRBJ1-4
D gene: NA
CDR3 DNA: TGTGCCTGGAGTGTCTTACAAAGGTCGGCGGAAAAACTGTTTTTT
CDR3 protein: CAWSVLQRSAEKLFF

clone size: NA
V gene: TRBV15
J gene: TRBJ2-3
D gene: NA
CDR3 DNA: TGTGCCACCAGCAGAGATGGGCAGATACACACAGATACGCAGTATTTT
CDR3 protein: CATSRDGQIHTDTQYF

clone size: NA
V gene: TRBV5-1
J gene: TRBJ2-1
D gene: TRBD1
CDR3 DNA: TGCGCCAGCAGCTTGCGGGACAGAGCTACCTTCGGGAATGAGCAGTTCTTC
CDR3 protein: CASSLRDRATFGNEQFF

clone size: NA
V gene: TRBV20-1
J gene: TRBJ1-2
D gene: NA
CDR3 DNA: TGCAGTGCTAGAGACTCTGGGGGCTACACCTTC
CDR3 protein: CSARDSGGYTF

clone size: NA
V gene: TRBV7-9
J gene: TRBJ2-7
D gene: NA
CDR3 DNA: TGTGCCAGCAGCTCGTCGACAGCTTCTATCCTCGAGCAGTACTTC
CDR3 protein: CASSSSTASILEQYF

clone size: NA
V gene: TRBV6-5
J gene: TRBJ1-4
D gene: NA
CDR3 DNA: TGTGCCAGCAGCTCGGGAGGCCAAGGGAATGAAAAACTGTTTTTT
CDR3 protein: CASSSGGQGNEKLFF

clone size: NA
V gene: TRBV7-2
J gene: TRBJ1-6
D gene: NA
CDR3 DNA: TGTGCCAGCAGCTTAGATGGGGGGCTGAATTCACCCCTCCACTTT
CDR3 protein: CASSLDGGLNSPLHF

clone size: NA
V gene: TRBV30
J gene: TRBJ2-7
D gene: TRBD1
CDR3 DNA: TGTGCCTGGAGCGCCCTCGGGACAGGAGATTCCTACGAGCAGTACTTC
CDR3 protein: CAWSALGTGDSYEQYF

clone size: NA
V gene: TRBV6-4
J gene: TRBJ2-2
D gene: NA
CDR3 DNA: TGTGCCAGCAGTGCACAGGAGAACACCGGGGAGCTGTTTTTT
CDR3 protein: CASSAQENTGELFF

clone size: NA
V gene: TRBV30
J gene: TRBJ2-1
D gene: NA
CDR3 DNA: TGTGCCTGGAGTCTCTCGGAGGCTGTTCAGTTCTTC
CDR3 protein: CAWSLSEAVQFF

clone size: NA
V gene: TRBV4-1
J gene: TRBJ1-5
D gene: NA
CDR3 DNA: TGCGCCAGCAGCCAAGAATTGAAAGGGCAGCCCCAGCATTTT
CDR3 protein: CASSQELKGQPQHF

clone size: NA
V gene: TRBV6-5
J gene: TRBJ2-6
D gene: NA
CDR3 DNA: TGTGCCAGCAGTTACTCTCGAGGTTCTGGGGCCAACGTCCTGACTTTC
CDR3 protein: CASSYSRGSGANVLTF

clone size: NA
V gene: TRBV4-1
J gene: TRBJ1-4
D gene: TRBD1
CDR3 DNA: TGCGCCAGCAGCCCGGGACAGAGTGAAAAACTGTTTTTT
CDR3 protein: CASSPGQSEKLFF

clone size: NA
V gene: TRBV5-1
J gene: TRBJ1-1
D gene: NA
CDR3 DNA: TGCGCCAGCACCTCTCTAGGGCAGGGGAACACTGAAGCTTTCTTT
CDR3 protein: CASTSLGQGNTEAFF

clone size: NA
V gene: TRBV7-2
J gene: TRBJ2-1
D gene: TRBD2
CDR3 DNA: TGTGCCAGCAGCTTAGATCGAGCGGGAGCAAAGTTCTTC
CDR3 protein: CASSLDRAGAKFF

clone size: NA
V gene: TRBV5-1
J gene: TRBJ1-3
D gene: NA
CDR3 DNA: TGCGCCAGCAGCTTGGTTCCCCCCTCCGCAGATTCTGGAAACACCATATATTTT
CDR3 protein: CASSLVPPSADSGNTIYF

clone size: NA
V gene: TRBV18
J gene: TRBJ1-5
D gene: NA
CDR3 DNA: TGTGCCAGCTCACCTTCTCATCAGCCCCAGCATTTT
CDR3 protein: CASSPSHQPQHF